Listed below are T cell receptor beta chains from one sample, sequenced in a study of shared clonotypes between healthy human individuals. The repertoire was sequenced with immunoSEQ multiplex PCR; TCRdb's copy has only in-frame clones and lacks some. This table has about 2.3 million clones, about 92% appearing once. Sequencing used naive CD4+ T cells from PBMCs. These TCRs come from a man between 18 and 29 years old in good health. Some clones in this sample may be carry-over from other donors' samples. CDR3s include the opening cysteine and the closing phenylalanine or tryptophan. D genes are given only for firm matches. Expanded clones are given a class, and other clones once, few, many or no size at all.

v_call	d_call	j_call	clone_size	cdr3_nt	cdr3_aa
TRBV6-4	TRBD1	TRBJ1-2	once	TGTGCCAGCAGGATAGCCGGGACAGGGGGTCCCTATGGCTACACCTTC	CASRIAGTGGPYGYTF
TRBV15	.	TRBJ1-2	.	TGTGCCACCAGCAGAGATACCGAGGGAAGCTATGGCTACACCTTC	CATSRDTEGSYGYTF
TRBV7-7	TRBD1	TRBJ2-1	.	TGTGCCAGCAGCGCCGACAGGGGGGATTACAATGAGCAGTTCTTC	CASSADRGDYNEQFF
TRBV28	.	TRBJ2-7	.	TGTGCCAGCACGAGGCAACCCTACGAGCAGTACTTC	CASTRQPYEQYF
TRBV21-1	.	TRBJ2-2	.	TGTGCCAGCGCCCAGCAACCAACCACCGGGGAGCTGTTTTTT	CASAQQPTTGELFF
TRBV25-1	.	TRBJ1-4	.	TGTGCCAGCAGTGAATGGTCAGGGGTGGTTCAAAAACTGTTTTTT	CASSEWSGVVQKLFF
TRBV21-1	.	TRBJ1-3	.	TGTGCCAGCAGCAACCCGGGACAGGGAGATGGAAACACCATATATTTT	CASSNPGQGDGNTIYF
TRBV28	.	TRBJ1-2	.	TGTGCCAGCAGCTCAACAGGGTCCCTATATGGCTACACCTTC	CASSSTGSLYGYTF
TRBV2	.	TRBJ1-2	.	TGTGCCAGCAGTGAGGGTCTCGGCGACGGCTACACCTTC	CASSEGLGDGYTF
TRBV9	TRBD2	TRBJ2-1	.	TGTGCCAGCAGCGTAGCCCGCGGGGGAGAGTACAATGAGCAGTTCTTC	CASSVARGGEYNEQFF
TRBV5-1	.	TRBJ2-7	.	TGCGCCAGCAGCGGGGACATGTACGAGCAGTACTTC	CASSGDMYEQYF
TRBV6-1	TRBD2	TRBJ2-7	.	TGTGCCAGCAGACTAGCGGGAGATCTGAACGAGCAGTACTTC	CASRLAGDLNEQYF
TRBV2	.	TRBJ2-1	.	TGTGCCTGCAAGACCGGCTCCTACAATGAGCAGTTCTTC	CACKTGSYNEQFF
TRBV7-2	.	TRBJ2-3	.	TGTGCCAGCAGCCCCTGGACGGATACGCAGTATTTT	CASSPWTDTQYF
TRBV28	TRBD1	TRBJ2-2	.	TGTGCCAGCAGTTTACCCCGGGACAGGGGGAACACCGGGGAGCTGTTTTTT	CASSLPRDRGNTGELFF
TRBV7-2	.	TRBJ2-7	.	TGTGCCAGCAGCTTACGAGACCCGGGGAGAGGCGAGCAGTACTTC	CASSLRDPGRGEQYF
TRBV10-3	.	TRBJ1-1	few	TGTGCCATCAGTAGGGGGACTGAAGCTTTCTTT	CAISRGTEAFF
TRBV2	TRBD2	TRBJ2-7	.	TGTGCCAGCACCGGACTAGGATACGAGCAGTACTTC	CASTGLGYEQYF
TRBV10-3	.	TRBJ2-7	.	TGTGCCTCCTCAGAGGGTGCCTACGAGCAGTACTTC	CASSEGAYEQYF
TRBV20-1	.	TRBJ1-4	.	TGCAGTGCTAAGGACGCTGAAAAACTGTTTTTT	CSAKDAEKLFF
TRBV5-1	TRBD1	TRBJ2-3	.	TGCGCCAGCAGCTCCTCGACAGGGGCGGTATCGACAGATACGCAGTATTTT	CASSSSTGAVSTDTQYF
TRBV28	.	TRBJ1-4	.	TGTGCCAGCAGTTTATTGGGGCAGAGGCTGTTTTTT	CASSLLGQRLFF
TRBV5-1	TRBD2	TRBJ2-1	.	TGCGCCAGCAGTCTACTCAGCGGGACCATTTACAATGAGCAGTTCTTC	CASSLLSGTIYNEQFF
TRBV5-1	.	TRBJ1-1	.	TGCGCCAGCAGCCTGCTGGGGTTGGATGAAGCTTTCTTT	CASSLLGLDEAFF
TRBV6-1	.	TRBJ1-5	.	TGTGCCAGCAGTGAAGGACAGGTTCGATATAGCAATCAGCCCCAGCATTTT	CASSEGQVRYSNQPQHF
TRBV28	.	TRBJ2-3	.	TGTGCCAGCAGTACCAAGGCAGATACGCAGTATTTT	CASSTKADTQYF
TRBV6-5	TRBD1	TRBJ2-3	once	TGTGCCAGCAGTCGCAGCGACAGGGTAACAGATACGCAGTATTTT	CASSRSDRVTDTQYF
TRBV4-1	.	TRBJ1-4	.	TGCGCCTCAGCTGCTCAAGATGGGAAACTGTTTTTT	CASAAQDGKLFF
TRBV7-9	.	TRBJ1-5	.	TGTGCCAGCAGCATCGGACAGCAGAATCAGCCCCAGCATTTT	CASSIGQQNQPQHF
TRBV18	.	TRBJ1-2	.	TGTGCCAGCTCCCCTGGGGGACTCTATGGCTACACCTTC	CASSPGGLYGYTF
TRBV5-4	.	TRBJ2-7	.	TGTGCCAGCAACTTTCAGGGTGTCTCCTACGAGCAGTACTTC	CASNFQGVSYEQYF
TRBV6-1	.	TRBJ1-2	.	TGTGCCAGCAGTGTTTCCGGCAAGTCCTATGGCTACACCTTC	CASSVSGKSYGYTF
TRBV7-3	.	TRBJ2-2	.	TGTGCCAGCAGCTTAACGAGTCGTACCGGGGAGCTGTTTTTT	CASSLTSRTGELFF
TRBV4-3	TRBD1	TRBJ2-3	.	TGCGCCAGCAGCCAAAGAGGGACAGCTGATACGCAGTATTTT	CASSQRGTADTQYF
TRBV12-5	.	TRBJ1-1	few	TGTGCTAGTGGTTTGCCAGCGCTGGGTGAAGCTTTCTTT	CASGLPALGEAFF
TRBV28	.	TRBJ1-4	.	TGTGCCAGCAGTTTAAGGAGGGCAGGAGGGGGTGAAAAACTGTTTTTT	CASSLRRAGGGEKLFF
TRBV5-4	.	TRBJ2-7	.	TGTGCCAGGAGACAGAGCCACGAGCAGTACTTC	CARRQSHEQYF
TRBV18	TRBD2	TRBJ2-7	.	TGTGCCAGCTCACCGCTAACACTAGCGGGAGTTTACGAGCAGTACTTC	CASSPLTLAGVYEQYF
TRBV2	.	TRBJ2-3	.	TGTGCCAGCAGCGAAAACGATAGTACGCAGTATTTT	CASSENDSTQYF
TRBV28	.	TRBJ2-7	.	TGTGCCAGCAGTTTGTCGAGCTACGAGCAGTACTTC	CASSLSSYEQYF
TRBV18	.	TRBJ2-7	.	TGTGCCAGCGGGGCGGGGCGGACGCACTACGAGCAGTACTTC	CASGAGRTHYEQYF
TRBV11-2	.	TRBJ2-5	.	TGTGCCAGCAGCTTAGGCCAGGGTCCGGAGACCCAGTACTTC	CASSLGQGPETQYF
TRBV28	TRBD2	TRBJ2-7	.	TGTGCCAGCAGTTTAAGGCCGGGACTAGCGGGAGGACCCCTATTCTACGAGCAGTACTTC	CASSLRPGLAGGPLFYEQYF
TRBV27	.	TRBJ2-2	.	TGTGCCAGCAGTTTATTGGCGGGATCGAACACCGGGGAGCTGTTTTTT	CASSLLAGSNTGELFF
TRBV28	.	TRBJ2-7	.	TGTGCCAGCGGCCTTTGGGCCCCTTCCTACGAGCAGTACTTC	CASGLWAPSYEQYF
TRBV6-1	.	TRBJ1-5	.	TGTGCCAGCTTAGTGGTAGGAATCTCGGGGCAGCCCCAGCATTTT	CASLVVGISGQPQHF
TRBV7-2	.	TRBJ2-3	.	TGTGCCAGCAGCCGCGCGGGACTCAGCACAGATACGCAGTATTTT	CASSRAGLSTDTQYF
TRBV29-1	TRBD2	TRBJ2-1	.	TGCAGCGTAGCGACTAGCCTATCATTTACCAATGAGCAGTTCTTC	CSVATSLSFTNEQFF
TRBV4-1	.	TRBJ2-3	.	TGCGCCAGCAGCCAAGGCCTTGGGGGCGGGGCTAGCACAGATACGCAGTATTTT	CASSQGLGGGASTDTQYF
TRBV6-6	.	TRBJ1-5	.	TGTGCCAGCAGTTACCAAAGGGGGGGCGGGAGGCAGCCCCAGCATTTT	CASSYQRGGGRQPQHF
TRBV7-2	TRBD2	TRBJ2-1	.	TGTGCCAGCAGCTTAGCACTAGCGGGTTACAATGAGCAGTTCTTC	CASSLALAGYNEQFF
TRBV5-1	.	TRBJ2-5	once	TGCGCCAGCAGCTTTCGACAGCTTCAAGAGACCCAGTACTTC	CASSFRQLQETQYF
TRBV5-1	.	TRBJ1-2	.	TGCGCCAGCAGCCAGCCCCCACAGGGATTTCGAAGGGGTAACTATGGCTACACCTTC	CASSQPPQGFRRGNYGYTF